A single sample is the source of the 2 T cell receptor beta chains below, sequenced in a study of CD8 T cells in Susac syndrome. A quantity of about 0.5 to 1 ug RNA underwent reverse transcription using random hexamers. TCRdb redid the calling of the immunoSEQ multiplex PCR reads with MiXCR, one entry per CDR3 protein. This table holds some 260,000 distinct CDR3 sequences, around 83% found once. Sequencing was done on a sample of CD8+ T cells from PBMCs. Every receptor here comes from a human donor with multiple sclerosis.

J is TRBJ1-5 and V is TRBV15, with 8 bases matching TRBD1. The germline gives CDR1 LNHNV, CDR2 YYDKDF (reference sequence). CDR3 length: 14 residues. Losses at the gene ends were 4 bases for V and 7 bases for J; bases not matched to a gene: 6. The CDR3 loop reads CATSTTGGGQPQHF. The CDR3 DNA reads TGTGCCACCAGCACAACAGGGGGAGGACAGCCCCAGCATTTT.

The rearrangement joins TRBV5-5 to TRBJ1-5, with unresolved D. This CDR3 has 14 amino acids. Germline V lookup: CDR1 SGHKS, CDR2 YYEKEE (reference sequence). V lost 2 bases to trimming and J lost 7 bases, with 13 bases between them. CDR3 bases: TGTGCCAGCAGCTTAGGACCGAGCGGGCAGCCCCAGCATTTT. As protein: CASSLGPSGQPQHF. Using reference TRBV5-5 and TRBJ1-5 for the parts outside the CDR3, the full variable domain is DAGVTQSPTHLIKTRGQQVTLRCSPISGHKSVSWYQQVLGQGPQFIFQYYEKEERGRGNFPDRFSARQFPNYSSELNVNALLLGDSALYLCASSLGPSGQPQHFGDGTRLSIL.